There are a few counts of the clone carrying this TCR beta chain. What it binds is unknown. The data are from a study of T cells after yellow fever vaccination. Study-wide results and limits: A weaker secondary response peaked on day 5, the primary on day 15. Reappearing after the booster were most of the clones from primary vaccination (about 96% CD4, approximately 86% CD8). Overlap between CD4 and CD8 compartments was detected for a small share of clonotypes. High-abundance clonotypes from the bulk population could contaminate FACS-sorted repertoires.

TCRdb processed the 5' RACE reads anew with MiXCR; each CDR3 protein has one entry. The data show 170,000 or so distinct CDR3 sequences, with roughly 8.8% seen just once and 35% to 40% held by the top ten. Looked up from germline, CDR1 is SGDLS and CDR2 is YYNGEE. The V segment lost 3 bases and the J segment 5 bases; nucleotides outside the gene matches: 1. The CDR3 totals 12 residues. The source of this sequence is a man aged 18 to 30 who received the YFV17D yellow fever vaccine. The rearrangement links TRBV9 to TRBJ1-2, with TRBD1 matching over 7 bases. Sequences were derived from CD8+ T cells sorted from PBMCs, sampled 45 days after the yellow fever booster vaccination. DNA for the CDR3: TGTGCCAGCAGCGGGGACAGATATGGCTACACCTTC. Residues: CASSGDRYGYTF.